These T cell receptor beta chains were read from a single sample in a study of T cell responses to AZD1222 COVID-19 vaccine. Profiling relied on immunoSEQ multiplex PCR, and the TCRdb table lists in-frame clones only, not all of them. The sample holds approximately 150,000 clones; more than 90% are singletons and the top ten take 2% to 3%. The material sequenced was peripheral blood, taken on day 0 of AZD1222 vaccination. The receptors originated from an adult in good health. Both conserved end residues are part of each CDR3. A D gene is named only where the DNA matches it firmly. The size of a clone is reported for some rows only, either as once, few or many, or as a class for expanded clones.

d_call clone_size j_call v_call cdr3_aa cdr3_nt
- - TRBJ1-1 TRBV11-3 CASSLVLHITRNMNTEAFF TGTGCCAGCAGCTTAGTCTTACACATCACCCGAAACATGAACACTGAAGCTTTCTTT
TRBD1 - TRBJ1-1 TRBV2 CASSAGQMAMNTEAFF TGTGCCAGCAGTGCGGGACAGATGGCGATGAACACTGAAGCTTTCTTT
- - TRBJ2-1 TRBV18 CASSLSHGADNEQFF TGTGCCAGCTCACTCTCTCATGGGGCGGACAATGAGCAGTTCTTC
- once TRBJ1-3 TRBV3-1/TRBV3-2 CASSQGRGRSGNTIYF TGTGCCAGCAGCCAAGGCCGGGGTCGCTCTGGAAACACCATATATTTT
TRBD2 - TRBJ2-7 TRBV4-1 CASSQVPPSGAYEQYF TGCGCCAGCAGCCAAGTCCCCCCTAGCGGGGCCTACGAGCAGTACTTC
- - TRBJ1-1 TRBV3-1/TRBV3-2 CASRLGTEAFF TGTGCCAGCAGACTCGGGACTGAAGCTTTCTTT
TRBD1 once TRBJ2-1 TRBV27 CASSSDRGSNEQFF TGTGCCAGCAGTTCCGACAGGGGAAGCAATGAGCAGTTCTTC
TRBD2 - TRBJ2-1 TRBV5-1 CASSLWSRLAGVIVNNEQFF TGCGCCAGCAGCTTGTGGTCAAGACTAGCGGGAGTAATCGTCAACAATGAGCAGTTCTTC
TRBD1 - TRBJ2-1 TRBV10-1 CASSDTGEYNEQFF TGCGCCAGCAGTGATACAGGGGAATACAATGAGCAGTTCTTC
- - TRBJ1-2 TRBV7-4 CASRGEISNGGYTF TGTGCCAGCAGAGGGGAGATCTCTAATGGAGGCTACACCTTC
- - TRBJ2-1 TRBV6-5 CASSYEGPRVNEQFF TGTGCCAGCAGTTACGAGGGGCCTCGAGTCAATGAGCAGTTCTTC
- - TRBJ2-1 TRBV20-1 CSARGPVEQFF TGCAGTGCTAGGGGGCCAGTTGAGCAGTTCTTC
TRBD1 - TRBJ2-5 TRBV18 CASSPRQGKETQYF TGTGCCAGCTCACCACGACAGGGGAAAGAGACCCAGTACTTC
- - TRBJ2-4 TRBV10-2 CASSELDRGVSKNIQYF TGCGCCAGCAGTGAGTTAGACCGTGGGGTCTCCAAAAACATTCAGTACTTC
- - TRBJ1-2 TRBV11-2 CASSLSPGGGYGYTF TGTGCCAGCAGCTTATCCCCGGGAGGAGGATATGGCTACACCTTC
- - TRBJ1-2 TRBV6-5 CASSSQSRPHYGYTF TGTGCCAGCAGTTCGCAGAGTAGACCCCACTATGGCTACACCTTC
- - TRBJ2-4 TRBV5-1 CASTGAAENIQYF TGCGCCAGCACCGGGGCTGCGGAAAACATTCAGTACTTC